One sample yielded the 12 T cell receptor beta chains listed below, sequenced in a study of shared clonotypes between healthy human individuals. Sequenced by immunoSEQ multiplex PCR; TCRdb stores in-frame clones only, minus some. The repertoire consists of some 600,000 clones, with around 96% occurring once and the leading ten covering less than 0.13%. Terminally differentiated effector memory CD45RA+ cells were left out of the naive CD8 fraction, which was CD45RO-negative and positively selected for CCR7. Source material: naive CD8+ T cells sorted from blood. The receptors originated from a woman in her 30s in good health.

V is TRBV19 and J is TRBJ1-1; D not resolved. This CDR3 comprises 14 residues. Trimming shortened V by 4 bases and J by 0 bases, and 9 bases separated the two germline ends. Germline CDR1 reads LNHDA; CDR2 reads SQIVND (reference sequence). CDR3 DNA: TGTGCCAGTAGTACCCGGGCCCTGAACACTGAAGCTTTCTTT. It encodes CASSTRALNTEAFF.

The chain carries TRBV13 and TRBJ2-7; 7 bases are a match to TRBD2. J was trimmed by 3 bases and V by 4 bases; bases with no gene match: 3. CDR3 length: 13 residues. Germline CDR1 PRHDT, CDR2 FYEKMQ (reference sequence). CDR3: CASSSGLVYEQYF. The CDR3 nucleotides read TGTGCCAGCAGCTCAGGACTAGTCTACGAGCAGTACTTC.

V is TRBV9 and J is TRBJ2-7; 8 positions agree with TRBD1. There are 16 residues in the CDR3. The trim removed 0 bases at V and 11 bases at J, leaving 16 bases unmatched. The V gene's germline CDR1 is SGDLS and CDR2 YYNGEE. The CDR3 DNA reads TGTGCCAGCAGCGTAGGTCGTGGAGGACAGGGAATTGAGAAGTACTTC. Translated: CASSVGRGGQGIEKYF.

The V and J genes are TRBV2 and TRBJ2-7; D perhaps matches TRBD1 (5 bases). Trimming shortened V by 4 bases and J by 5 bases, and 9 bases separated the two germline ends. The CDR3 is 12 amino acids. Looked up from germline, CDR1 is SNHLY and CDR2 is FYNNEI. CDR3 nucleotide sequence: TGTGCCAGCAGTGTTGACAGTAACGAGCAGTACTTC. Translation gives CASSVDSNEQYF.

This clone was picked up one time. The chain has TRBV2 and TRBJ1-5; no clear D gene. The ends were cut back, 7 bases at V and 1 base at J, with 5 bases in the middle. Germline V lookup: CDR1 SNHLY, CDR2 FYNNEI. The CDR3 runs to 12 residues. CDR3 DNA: TGTGCCAGCAAACAAAGCAATCAGCCCCAGCATTTT. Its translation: CASKQSNQPQHF.

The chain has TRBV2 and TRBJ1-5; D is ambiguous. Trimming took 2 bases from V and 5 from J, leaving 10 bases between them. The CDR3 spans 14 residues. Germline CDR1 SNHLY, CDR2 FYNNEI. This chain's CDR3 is CASSERQDHQPQHF. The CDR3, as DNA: TGTGCCAGCAGTGAACGGCAAGACCATCAGCCCCAGCATTTT.

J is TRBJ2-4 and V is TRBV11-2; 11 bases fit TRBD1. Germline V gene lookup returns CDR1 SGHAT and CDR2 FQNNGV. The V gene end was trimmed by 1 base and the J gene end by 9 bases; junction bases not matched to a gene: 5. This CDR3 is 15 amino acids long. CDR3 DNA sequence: TGTGCCAGCAGCTTAGGGACAGGGGGCAAAGCCATTCAGTACTTC. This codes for CASSLGTGGKAIQYF. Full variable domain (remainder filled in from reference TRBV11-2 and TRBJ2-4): EAGVAQSPRYKIIEKRQSVAFWCNPISGHATLYWYQQILGQGPKLLIQFQNNGVVDDSQLPKDRFSAERLKGVDSTLKIQPAKLEDSAVYLCASSLGTGGKAIQYFGAGTRLSVL.

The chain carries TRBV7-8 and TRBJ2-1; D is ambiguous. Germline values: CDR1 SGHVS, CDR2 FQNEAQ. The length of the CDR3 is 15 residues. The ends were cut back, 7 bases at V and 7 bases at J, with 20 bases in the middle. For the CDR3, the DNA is TGTGCCAGCACCCGATATGTGTCGGCCGGGAATGAGCAGTTCTTC. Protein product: CASTRYVSAGNEQFF.

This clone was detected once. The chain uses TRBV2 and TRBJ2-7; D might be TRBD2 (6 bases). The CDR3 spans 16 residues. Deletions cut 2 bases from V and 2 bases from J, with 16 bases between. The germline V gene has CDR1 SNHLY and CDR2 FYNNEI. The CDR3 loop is CASSEWGEAGTYEQYF. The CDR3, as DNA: TGTGCCAGCAGTGAATGGGGGGAAGCCGGAACCTACGAGCAGTACTTC.

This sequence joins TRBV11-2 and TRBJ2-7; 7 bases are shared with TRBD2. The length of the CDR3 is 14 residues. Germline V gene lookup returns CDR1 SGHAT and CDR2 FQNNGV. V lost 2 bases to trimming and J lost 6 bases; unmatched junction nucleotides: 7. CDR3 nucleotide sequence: TGTGCCAGCAGCTTAAGTAGCGGGCGGGGCGAGCAGTACTTC. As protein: CASSLSSGRGEQYF.

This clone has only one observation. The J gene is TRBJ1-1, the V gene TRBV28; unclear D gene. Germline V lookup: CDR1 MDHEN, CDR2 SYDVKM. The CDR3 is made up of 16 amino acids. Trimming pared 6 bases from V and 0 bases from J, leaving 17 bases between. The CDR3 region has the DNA TGTGCCAGCAGAGACATCGGTCCCGCTTTGAACACTGAAGCTTTCTTT. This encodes CASRDIGPALNTEAFF.

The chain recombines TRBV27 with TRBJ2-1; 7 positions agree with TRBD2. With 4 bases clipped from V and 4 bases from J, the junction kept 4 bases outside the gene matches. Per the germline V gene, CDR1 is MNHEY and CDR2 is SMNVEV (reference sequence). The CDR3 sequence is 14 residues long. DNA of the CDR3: TGTGCCAGCAGTTCTTCTAGCGGTTACAATGAGCAGTTCTTC. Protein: CASSSSSGYNEQFF.